Listed below are T cell receptor beta chains from one sample, sequenced in a study of cytomegalovirus exposure and HLA in healthy donors. Profiled with immunoSEQ multiplex PCR; TCRdb holds only in-frame clones, not every one. The repertoire holds roughly 92,000 clones, with approximately 80% as singletons. Sequencing was done on a sample of PBMCs. The receptors here all came from a woman between 70 and 85 years old in good health and CMV-seropositive. Both conserved end residues are part of each CDR3. Fields, in order: D gene, J gene, clone size, V gene, CDR3 protein, CDR3 DNA. The D gene is left open where the match is weak. Rows may omit the clone size; those that give it use once, few, many or a size class.

d_gene: TRBD2
j_gene: TRBJ2-3
abundance: -
v_gene: TRBV9
CDR3aa: CASSVVSSGTTDTQYF
CDR3nt: TGTGCCAGCAGCGTAGTCTCTAGCGGGACCACAGACACGCAGTATTTT

d_gene: -
j_gene: TRBJ2-7
abundance: -
v_gene: TRBV9
CDR3aa: CASSVVPAALYEQYF
CDR3nt: TGTGCCAGCAGCGTAGTGCCTGCCGCCTTATACGAGCAGTACTTC

d_gene: TRBD2
j_gene: TRBJ2-3
abundance: -
v_gene: TRBV18
CDR3aa: CASSAEIAGGTDTQYF
CDR3nt: TGTGCCAGCTCCGCTGAGATAGCGGGGGGGACAGATACGCAGTATTTT

d_gene: -
j_gene: TRBJ1-2
abundance: -
v_gene: TRBV28
CDR3aa: CASRPGTSNYGYTF
CDR3nt: TGTGCCAGCAGACCCGGGACATCAAACTATGGCTACACCTTC

d_gene: TRBD1
j_gene: TRBJ1-2
abundance: -
v_gene: TRBV5-1
CDR3aa: CASSPGTGGLANYGYTF
CDR3nt: TGCGCCAGCAGCCCCGGGACAGGGGGACTTGCTAACTATGGCTACACCTTC

d_gene: TRBD2
j_gene: TRBJ2-2
abundance: -
v_gene: TRBV19
CDR3aa: CASSGVRERDSGELFF
CDR3nt: TGTGCCAGTAGCGGAGTGCGGGAGCGGGATAGCGGGGAGCTGTTTTTT

d_gene: -
j_gene: TRBJ1-5
abundance: few
v_gene: TRBV27
CDR3aa: CASSPQGYSNQPQHF
CDR3nt: TGTGCCAGCAGTCCGCAGGGGTACAGCAATCAGCCCCAGCATTTT

d_gene: -
j_gene: TRBJ2-5
abundance: -
v_gene: TRBV7-2
CDR3aa: CASSLGGRPSQETQYF
CDR3nt: TGTGCCAGCAGCTTAGGTGGGAGACCCTCCCAAGAGACCCAGTACTTC

d_gene: -
j_gene: TRBJ2-7
abundance: -
v_gene: TRBV5-1
CDR3aa: CASSQLQGHRYEQYF
CDR3nt: TGCGCCAGCAGCCAACTCCAGGGACACCGATACGAGCAGTACTTC

d_gene: -
j_gene: TRBJ2-7
abundance: -
v_gene: TRBV28
CDR3aa: CASSLLDFEQYF
CDR3nt: TGTGCCAGCAGTTTATTGGACTTCGAGCAGTACTTC

d_gene: -
j_gene: TRBJ2-3
abundance: -
v_gene: TRBV6-4
CDR3aa: CASSEEGGSTDTQYF
CDR3nt: TGTGCCAGCAGTGAAGAGGGCGGGAGCACAGATACGCAGTATTTT